Listed below are T cell receptor beta chains from one sample, sequenced in a study of T cells in Graves' hyperthyroidism and ophthalmopathy. TCRdb analysed the multiplex PCR reads with MiXCR anew, one entry per CDR3 protein. The sample contains around 690,000 distinct CDR3 sequences, 17% of which appear only once. Sequenced material: blood. These receptors were collected from a man aged 50 or older with Graves' hyperthyroidism. Both conserved end residues are part of each CDR3. A D gene is named only where the DNA matches it firmly. Some rows have no size entry. The others give once, few or many, or a class for an expanded clone.

TRBV5-4,TRBJ1-1,-,few,CASSLARAVQGNTEAFF,TGTGCCAGCAGCTTGGCCCGAGCTGTGCAGGGGAACACTGAAGCTTTCTTT
TRBV6-2/TRBV6-3,TRBJ2-5,-,once,CASTRWQETQYF,TGTGCCTCCACCCGGTGGCAAGAGACCCAGTACTTC
TRBV7-8,TRBJ2-6,-,many,CASSSIGGSGANVLTF,TGTGCCAGCAGCTCAATAGGGGGGAGCGGGGCCAACGTCCTGACTTTC
TRBV7-8,TRBJ1-5,-,few,CASSREVGWGQPQHF,TGTGCCAGCAGCAGAGAGGTGGGTTGGGGGCAGCCCCAGCATTTT
TRBV7-9,TRBJ2-7,-,many,CASSFIYALSGSYEQYF,TGTGCCAGCAGCTTTATATACGCATTGAGCGGCTCCTACGAGCAGTACTTC
TRBV6-4,TRBJ1-1,-,many,CASRKTVTDTEAFF,TGTGCCAGCAGGAAGACAGTAACCGACACTGAGGCTTTCTTT
TRBV5-6,TRBJ2-5,TRBD1,-,CASSARGRETQYF,TGTGCCAGCAGCGCCAGGGGGCGTGAGACCCAGTACTTC
TRBV10-3,TRBJ2-3,TRBD1,-,CAIERAGGGGTQYF,TGTGCCATCGAGCGGGCAGGGGGCGGAGGTACGCAGTATTTT
TRBV27,TRBJ2-1,-,-,CASSLGREGPYNEQFF,TGTGCCAGCAGTTTAGGGCGGGAAGGACCCTACAATGAGCAGTTCTTC
TRBV7-3,TRBJ1-1,-,-,CASSLNPGQGLKGTEAFF,TGTGCCAGCAGCTTAAATCCGGGACAAGGGCTCAAAGGGACTGAAGCTTTCTTT
TRBV7-9,TRBJ2-1,-,many,CASSLEGGPYNEQFF,TGTGCCAGCAGCTTAGAGGGTGGTCCCTACAATGAGCAGTTCTTC
TRBV2,TRBJ2-2,-,many,CASSELRVLAFGELFF,TGTGCCAGCAGTGAATTGCGTGTTCTCGCTTTCGGGGAGCTGTTTTTT
TRBV7-3,TRBJ2-3,TRBD1,many,CASSRGQGGYTDTQYF,TGTGCCAGCAGCAGAGGACAGGGCGGATACACAGATACGCAGTATTTT
TRBV6-1,TRBJ2-7,-,many,CASSERVAQGRYEQYF,TGTGCCAGCAGTGAAAGGGTAGCTCAGGGCCGCTACGAGCAGTACTTC
TRBV6-1,TRBJ2-2,-,-,CASSWASANTGELFF,TGTGCCAGCAGTTGGGCCTCCGCGAACACCGGGGAGCTGTTTTTT
TRBV5-1,TRBJ2-7,TRBD1,-,CASTPTGGESYGQYF,TGCGCCAGCACCCCTACAGGGGGCGAATCTTACGGGCAGTACTTC
TRBV11-2,TRBJ2-3,TRBD2,many,CASSFRLAATDTQYF,TGTGCCAGCAGCTTCCGACTAGCGGCCACAGATACGCAGTATTTT
TRBV30,TRBJ1-4,-,many,CAWSVGATDATNEKLFF,TGTGCCTGGAGTGTCGGGGCGACGGATGCAACTAATGAAAAACTGTTTTTT
TRBV20-1,TRBJ2-3,TRBD2,many,CSATYSGSFGTDTQYF,TGCAGTGCTACTTATAGCGGGAGCTTTGGCACAGATACGCAGTATTTT
TRBV24-1,TRBJ2-2,-,-,CATGWAGTNTGELFF,TGTGCCACCGGGTGGGCGGGGACCAACACCGGGGAGCTGTTTTTT
TRBV19,TRBJ1-1,-,many,CASSYGGAATEAFF,TGTGCCAGTAGCTACGGGGGGGCGGCCACTGAAGCTTTCTTT
TRBV5-1,TRBJ2-7,-,many,CASSFARGSLYEQYF,TGCGCCAGCAGCTTTGCCAGGGGATCCCTCTACGAGCAGTACTTC
TRBV7-8,TRBJ2-7,-,-,CASSLAFSEQYF,TGTGCCAGCAGCTTAGCATTCTCCGAGCAGTACTTC
TRBV10-3,TRBJ2-7,-,many,CAISESAGYEQYF,TGTGCCATCAGTGAGTCGGCGGGGTACGAGCAGTACTTC
TRBV4-1,TRBJ2-7,-,few,CASSHGRFEQYF,TGCGCCAGCAGCCACGGAAGGTTCGAGCAGTACTTC
TRBV7-3,TRBJ2-5,-,many,CASSFSSGTPQTQYF,TGTGCCAGCAGCTTTAGCTCCGGGACCCCTCAGACCCAGTACTTC
TRBV6-6,TRBJ2-3,-,-,CASSYSDIGTDTQYF,TGTGCCAGCAGTTACTCGGACATTGGGACAGATACGCAGTATTTT
TRBV29-1,TRBJ2-3,TRBD2,-,CSVRAVRGDTQYF,TGCAGCGTGAGGGCGGTGCGGGGGGATACGCAGTATTTT
TRBV4-3,TRBJ1-5,-,-,CASSQATPLGNQPQHF,TGCGCCAGCAGCCAAGCGACACCCCTTGGCAATCAGCCCCAGCATTTT
TRBV9,TRBJ2-1,TRBD2,-,CASSNGLAGKFF,TGTGCCAGCAGCAACGGACTAGCGGGAAAGTTCTTC
TRBV11-2,TRBJ2-2,TRBD1,few,CASIPGQGNTGELFF,TGTGCCAGCATTCCGGGACAGGGGAACACCGGGGAGCTGTTTTTT
TRBV9,TRBJ2-7,-,-,CASSLTLDEQYF,TGTGCCAGCAGTCTTACTCTAGACGAGCAGTACTTC
TRBV5-5,TRBJ1-3,TRBD1,few,CASSLTGARYSGNTIYF,TGTGCCAGCAGCTTAACAGGGGCCCGCTACTCTGGAAACACCATATATTTT
TRBV27,TRBJ1-4,-,-,CASSFGANEKLFF,TGTGCCAGCAGTTTTGGGGCTAATGAAAAACTGTTTTTT
TRBV7-3,TRBJ2-1,-,-,CASSDSSGVYNEQFF,TGTGCCAGCAGCGACAGTTCTGGGGTCTACAATGAGCAGTTCTTC
TRBV7-9,TRBJ1-2,-,-,CASSSSSGGYTF,TGTGCCAGCAGCTCAAGCTCGGGAGGCTACACCTTC
TRBV12-5,TRBJ2-2,-,many,CASGLEGTTGELFF,TGTGCTAGTGGTTTGGAAGGGACCACCGGGGAGCTGTTTTTT
TRBV30,TRBJ1-1,-,many,CGFRGQMNTEAFF,TGTGGTTTTCGGGGACAAATGAACACTGAAGCTTTCTTT
TRBV20-1,TRBJ2-7,-,few,CSASAGILYEQYF,TGCAGTGCTAGTGCTGGGATCCTCTACGAGCAGTACTTC
TRBV28,TRBJ2-1,-,many,CVGSLTYPSYNEQFF,TGTGTGGGATCCTTGACTTACCCGTCTTACAATGAGCAGTTCTTC
TRBV11-2,TRBJ2-3,TRBD2,-,CASRRGLAGGGDTQYF,TGTGCCAGCAGAAGAGGACTAGCGGGAGGTGGGGATACGCAGTATTTT
TRBV25-1,TRBJ1-2,TRBD1,once,CASSAGQVRYGYTF,TGTGCCAGCAGTGCGGGACAGGTTCGCTATGGCTACACCTTC
TRBV5-1,TRBJ2-2,-,-,CASSQQVDTGELFF,TGCGCCAGCAGCCAACAGGTGGACACCGGGGAGCTGTTTTTT
TRBV6-1,TRBJ2-4,-,few,CASSEGGENIQYF,TGTGCCAGCAGTGAAGGGGGGGAAAACATTCAGTACTTC
TRBV19,TRBJ2-1,TRBD2,few,CASTEIAGASYNEQFF,TGTGCCAGTACCGAAATAGCGGGAGCCTCCTACAATGAGCAGTTCTTC
TRBV9,TRBJ1-6,-,few,CASSRGSQSSYNSPLHF,TGTGCCTCCTCGCGCGGCAGCCAGAGCTCCTATAATTCACCCCTCCACTTT
TRBV5-1,TRBJ2-7,TRBD1,-,CASSFGDRVSEQYF,TGCGCCAGCAGCTTCGGGGACAGGGTTAGCGAGCAGTACTTC
TRBV5-1,TRBJ2-7,TRBD2,many,CASSVAGISYEQYF,TGCGCCAGCAGCGTAGCGGGAATTTCCTACGAGCAGTACTTC
TRBV6-4,TRBJ2-3,TRBD2,many,CASSYLTSGRPDTQYF,TGTGCCAGCAGTTACTTGACTAGCGGGAGGCCAGATACGCAGTATTTT
TRBV4-3,TRBJ2-2,-,-,CASSQEGGARTGELFF,TGCGCCAGCAGCCAAGAAGGGGGTGCCAGGACCGGGGAGCTGTTTTTT
TRBV19,TRBJ1-1,-,-,CASSIAGGTEAFF,TGTGCCAGTAGTATCGCGGGAGGCACTGAAGCTTTCTTT
TRBV12-3/TRBV12-4,TRBJ1-5,-,many,CASSLGRRASNQPQHF,TGTGCCAGCAGTTTAGGACGCAGGGCCAGCAATCAGCCCCAGCATTTT
TRBV27,TRBJ2-7,TRBD1,-,CASSLGTVNEQYF,TGTGCCAGCAGCTTAGGGACAGTTAACGAGCAGTACTTC
TRBV7-2,TRBJ1-2,TRBD1,-,CASSPIGTGGAERGYTF,TGTGCCAGCAGCCCTATCGGGACAGGGGGCGCGGAACGCGGCTACACCTTC
TRBV7-9,TRBJ1-1,-,few,CASSEDRGTEAFF,TGTGCCAGCAGCGAGGACAGAGGAACTGAAGCTTTCTTT
TRBV29-1,TRBJ2-7,-,-,CSVGENLSYEQYF,TGCAGCGTTGGAGAAAACCTCTCCTACGAGCAGTACTTC
TRBV6-5,TRBJ1-2,-,-,CASSYSKGWGGGGYTF,TGTGCCAGCAGTTACTCGAAGGGCTGGGGGGGCGGTGGCTACACCTTC
TRBV19,TRBJ2-7,TRBD2,many,CASSKAGTSGAYEQYF,TGTGCCAGTAGTAAGGCCGGGACTAGCGGAGCCTACGAGCAGTACTTC
TRBV20-1,TRBJ1-6,TRBD1,few,CSASDRGYNSPLHF,TGCAGTGCTAGTGACAGGGGGTATAATTCACCCCTCCACTTT
TRBV6-5,TRBJ1-2,-,many,CASSYSTGGHGYTF,TGTGCCAGCAGTTACTCCACAGGAGGTCATGGCTACACCTTC